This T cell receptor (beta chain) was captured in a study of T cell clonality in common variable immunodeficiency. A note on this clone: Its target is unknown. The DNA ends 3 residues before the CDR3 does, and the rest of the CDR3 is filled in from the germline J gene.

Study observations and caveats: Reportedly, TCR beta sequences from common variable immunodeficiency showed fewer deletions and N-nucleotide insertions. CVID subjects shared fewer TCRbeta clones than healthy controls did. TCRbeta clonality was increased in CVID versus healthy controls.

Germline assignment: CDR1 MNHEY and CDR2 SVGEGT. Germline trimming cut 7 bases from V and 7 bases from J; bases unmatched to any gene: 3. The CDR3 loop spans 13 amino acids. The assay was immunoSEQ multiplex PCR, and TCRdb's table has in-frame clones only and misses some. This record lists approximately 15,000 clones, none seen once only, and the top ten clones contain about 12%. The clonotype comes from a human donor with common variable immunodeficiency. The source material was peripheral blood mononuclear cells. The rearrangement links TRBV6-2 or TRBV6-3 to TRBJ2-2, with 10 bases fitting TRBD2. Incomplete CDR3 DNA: TGTGCCAGCATGGCTAGCGGGGGCGGGGAG. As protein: CASMASGGGE. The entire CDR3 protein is CASMASGGGELFF.